This TCR beta chain was recovered during a study of blood T cell repertoires in COVID-19. Study details: Italy, Spain and the United States were the sources of the convalescent and acute COVID-19 samples. The analysed material was cDNA or gDNA that came from T cells, B-cell-depleted T cells, or PBMCs.

The CDR3 is made up of 15 amino acids. Trimming cost V 2 bases and J 2 bases, with 10 bases left between them. Per the germline V gene, CDR1 is KGHDR and CDR2 is SFDVKD. Original data processing: By means of reference gene primer amplification, nucleated cell counts were estimated. Some clones are missing from TCRdb's copy, which holds only in-frame ones; the method was immunoSEQ multiplex PCR. V, J and clone size are those of that table, while D and trimming were read from the DNA. Of roughly 250,000 clones in the sample, 70% to 90% were seen once. The clonotype originates from a man aged 40-55 years with acute or convalescent COVID-19. The rearrangement uses TRBV24-1 and TRBJ2-3; tentatively, D is TRBD1 (6 bases). Input material: peripheral blood. The CDR3 region is CATSDSDSTTDTQYF. The CDR3 nucleotides are TGTGCCACCAGTGATTCGGACAGCACCACAGATACGCAGTATTTT.